The 13 T cell receptor beta chains below were found in one sample sequenced in a study of shared clonotypes between healthy human individuals. Assay: immunoSEQ multiplex PCR; the TCRdb copy retains only in-frame clones and omits some. The sample yields millions of clones, 80% to 95% seen once. Sample: naive CD4+ T cells from PBMCs. Subset defined: CD45RA+ positively selected. Every receptor here comes from a young man in good health. Some clones in this sample may be carry-over from other donors' samples.

The rearrangement joins TRBV19 to TRBJ1-2; no clear D. Germline values: CDR1 LNHDA, CDR2 SQIVND (reference sequence). The CDR3 is 11 residues long. The V end lost 5 bases, the J end lost 5 bases, and 6 bases lay between the germline ends. The CDR3 loop is CASSREYGYTF. As DNA, the CDR3 is TGTGCCAGTAGTCGGGAGTATGGCTACACCTTC. The full variable domain, completed using reference TRBV19 and TRBJ1-2, is DGGITQSPKYLFRKEGQNVTLSCEQNLNHDAMYWYRQDPGQGLRLIYYSQIVNDFQKGDIAEGYSVSREKKESFPLTVTSAQKNPTAFYLCASSREYGYTFGSGTRLTVV.

As for this clone: In the same sample, other DNA sequences code for this CDR3. The genes are TRBV5-1 and TRBJ2-7, with D possibly matching TRBD2 (5 bases). There are 13 residues in the CDR3. V lost 2 bases, J lost 3 bases, and 9 bases lay in between. Germline assignment: CDR1 SGHRS and CDR2 YFSETQ. The CDR3 protein is CASSLGSLYEQYF. The CDR3, as DNA: TGCGCCAGCAGCTTAGGGAGCCTCTACGAGCAGTACTTC.

The chain carries TRBV2 and TRBJ2-4, with D unresolved. V gave up 6 bases and J gave up 3 bases, with 12 bases separating them. The germline CDR1 and CDR2 sequences are SNHLY and FYNNEI. The CDR3 loop spans 14 amino acids. DNA of the CDR3: TGTGCCAGCAGCCGGGCGGCTAGCAAAAACATTCAGTACTTC. This sequence encodes CASSRAASKNIQYF.

The chain links TRBV6-6 to TRBJ2-7; D gene uncertain. This CDR3 is built from 14 residues. CDR1 and CDR2 (germline): MNHNY, SVGAGI (reference sequence). V lost 7 bases, J lost 3 bases, and 16 bases lay in between. CDR3 residues: CASKGLTQNYEQYF. CDR3 coding DNA: TGTGCCAGCAAAGGTTTAACCCAAAACTACGAGCAGTACTTC.

The chain employs TRBV9 and TRBJ1-1; D not resolved. The V end was cut by 4 bases, the J end by 11 bases, with 15 bases between. The CDR3 spans 12 residues. Germline values: CDR1 SGDLS, CDR2 YYNGEE. DNA of the CDR3: TGTGCCAGCAGCTCCACCTCCGGTCTGGCTTTCTTT. This gives the protein CASSSTSGLAFF.

V and J are TRBV5-1 and TRBJ2-3; TRBD1 agrees at 9 bases. CDR1 and CDR2 from the germline V gene are SGHRS and YFSETQ. The CDR3 contains 14 residues. V dropped 5 bases and J dropped 5; count of bases not matched to a gene: 6. The CDR3 reads CASSSGTGKDTQYF. The CDR3 DNA reads TGCGCCAGCAGTTCCGGGACAGGGAAAGATACGCAGTATTTT.

The gene calls are TRBV12-2 and TRBJ1-5. TRBV12-2 is described as a pseudogene. The CDR3 runs to 19 residues. CDR3 protein: CASRLARIGRPSLGQPQHF. The CDR3 nucleotides read TGTGCAAGTCGCTTAGCGCGGATCGGGCGGCCATCCCTCGGGCAGCCCCAGCATTTT.

This rearrangement joins TRBV7-9 to TRBJ2-1; D is uncertain. The V end lost 5 bases, the J end lost 13 bases, and 15 bases lay between the germline ends. CDR1 and CDR2 from the germline V gene are SEHNR and FQNEAQ (reference sequence). This CDR3 comprises 12 residues. The DNA for the CDR3 is TGTGCCAGCAGCCCACGTGGGCTGTCTCAGTTCTTC. Translation: CASSPRGLSQFF.

The V call is TRBV7-9, the J call TRBJ1-4, with a weak D call TRBD1 (5 bases). Germline lookup yields CDR1 SEHNR and CDR2 FQNEAQ (reference sequence). The CDR3 is 15 residues long. Between the trimmed V and J ends, which lost 5 bases and 8 bases, there was a span of 18 bases. The CDR3 protein is CASSAFGTQGEKLFF. Here the CDR3 DNA reads TGTGCCAGCAGCGCATTCGGGACGCAAGGGGAAAAACTGTTTTTT.

The J gene is TRBJ2-7, the V gene TRBV6-6, with D unclear. CDR1 is MNHNY and CDR2 is SVGAGI in the germline V gene (reference sequence). V was shortened by 2 bases and J by 1 base, with 6 bases between the two germline ends. The CDR3 totals 13 residues. CDR3 region: CASSYDTSYEQYF. In DNA form, the CDR3 reads TGTGCCAGCAGTTACGACACTTCCTACGAGCAGTACTTC.

V and J are TRBV27 and TRBJ2-5; 10 nucleotides align to TRBD1. The CDR3 runs to 14 residues. The V and J ends lost 6 bases and 4 bases, in that order; junction bases with no gene match: 5. CDR1 is MNHEY and CDR2 is SMNVEV in the germline V gene (reference sequence). This CDR3 reads CASSGTGAAETQYF. In DNA, the CDR3 is TGTGCCAGCAGCGGGACAGGGGCGGCAGAGACCCAGTACTTC.

The CDR3 coding sequence is TGTGCCAGCAGCAAGACTCTCGAGCAGTACTTC. Its protein is CASSKTLEQYF. The J gene is TRBJ2-5, the V gene TRBV7-9; D is unclear. The end of the DNA fits TRBJ2-7 better, so the J call may be wrong. CDR3 length: 11 residues. Germline V lookup: CDR1 SEHNR, CDR2 FQNEAQ (reference sequence).

V usage is TRBV7-8 and J usage is TRBJ1-5; 8 bases fit TRBD1. Trimming removed 5 bases from V and 6 bases from J; junction bases left unmatched: 18. Germline assignment: CDR1 SGHVS and CDR2 FQNEAQ. The CDR3 is 18 amino acids. The CDR3 protein is CASSTRRQGMLESQPQHF. CDR3 DNA: TGTGCCAGCAGCACACGCAGACAGGGGATGCTGGAGTCTCAGCCCCAGCATTTT.